The rows below give T cell receptor beta chains drawn from one sample of a study of graft-versus-host responses after intestinal transplantation. No antigen has been assigned to these receptors. Using immunoSEQ multiplex PCR, the repertoire was profiled, and TCRdb retains in-frame clones only, with some absent. Of some 150,000 clones listed, 80% to 95% are singletons. The starting material was unstimulated CD4+ T cells sorted from spleen or lymph node cells, obtained before intestinal transplant. These receptors all stem from a human donor who received an intestinal transplant. Each CDR3 is given with its conserved first and last residue. Fields, in order: clone size, J gene, D gene, V gene, CDR3 DNA, CDR3 protein. The D gene is left open where the match is weak. Clone size is not always given. Where it is, it says once, few, many or a class for expanded clones.

.	TRBJ2-1	TRBD2	TRBV7-3	TGTGCCAGCAGCCCACTAGCGGGAGAGGGCAATGAGCAGTTCTTC	CASSPLAGEGNEQFF
.	TRBJ1-6	.	TRBV7-2	TGTGCCAGCAGCTTAGTGGACCCGAGGAGCTCCTATAATTCACCCCTCCACTTT	CASSLVDPRSSYNSPLHF
.	TRBJ2-7	TRBD2	TRBV4-1	TGCGCCAGCAGCGGGACTAGCGGAAAATCCTACGAGCAGTACTTC	CASSGTSGKSYEQYF
.	TRBJ2-5	TRBD1	TRBV10-2	TGCGCCAGCAGATCGGGACAGGGGGCGAGAGAGACCCAGTACTTC	CASRSGQGARETQYF
.	TRBJ1-2	.	TRBV7-9	TGTGCCAGCAGCTTAATAGGGAGATATGGCTACACCTTC	CASSLIGRYGYTF
.	TRBJ2-1	.	TRBV5-1	TGCGCCAGCAGCTTGGGAGTTCAACAGACGTTATACAATGAGCAGTTCTTC	CASSLGVQQTLYNEQFF
.	TRBJ2-1	.	TRBV4-1	TGCGCCAGCAGCATTCGAGAGGACTACAATGAGCAGTTCTTC	CASSIREDYNEQFF
once	TRBJ2-5	.	TRBV7-7	TGTGCCAGCAGCTCGGACAGTACACAAGAGACCCAGTACTTC	CASSSDSTQETQYF
.	TRBJ1-4	.	TRBV30	TGTGCCTGGAAAAGGGCAGGGGCTAATGAAAAACTGTTTTTT	CAWKRAGANEKLFF
.	TRBJ2-5	.	TRBV9	TGTGCCAGCAGCCCTGCGCCGGGGGAGACCCAGTACTTC	CASSPAPGETQYF
.	TRBJ2-5	TRBD2	TRBV4-2	TGTGCCAGCAGCCAAGCCCGGACTAGCGGCCAAGAGACCCAGTACTTC	CASSQARTSGQETQYF
.	TRBJ2-7	.	TRBV10-3	TGTGCCATCAGTGAGTCCAGCTACGAGCAGTACTTC	CAISESSYEQYF
.	TRBJ1-1	TRBD1	TRBV7-3	TGTGCCAGCAGCTCCTGGGACAGAAACTTGAACACTGAAGCTTTCTTT	CASSSWDRNLNTEAFF
.	TRBJ2-3	TRBD2	TRBV5-4	TGTGCCACCGCGGCAGAGGGGAGGGAGGCGGATACGCAGTATTTT	CATAAEGREADTQYF
.	TRBJ2-5	TRBD2	TRBV19	TGTGCCAGTAGTAGGTTGACTAGCGGGAGGGGAGAGACCCAGTACTTC	CASSRLTSGRGETQYF
.	TRBJ1-1	.	TRBV2	TGTGCCAGCAGTGTTATGAACACTGAAGCTTTCTTT	CASSVMNTEAFF
.	TRBJ1-1	.	TRBV7-2	TGTGCCAGCAGCTTAGCCCTTTCGGGACGGCTTGAAGCTTTCTTT	CASSLALSGRLEAFF
.	TRBJ1-4	.	TRBV7-3	TGTGCCAGCAGCTTTTTTGAGACACGGGTTGAAAAACTGTTTTTT	CASSFFETRVEKLFF
once	TRBJ2-1	.	TRBV5-4	TGTGCCAGCAGCGTGGCCTTGCGGCCACATGAGCAGTTCTTC	CASSVALRPHEQFF
.	TRBJ1-4	TRBD1	TRBV6-5	TGTGCCACCAGAGGACAGGGTGAAAAACTGTTTTTT	CATRGQGEKLFF
.	TRBJ2-7	.	TRBV6-5	TGTGCCAGCAGCCCCAGGGTAGAGACCTACGAGCAGTACTTC	CASSPRVETYEQYF
.	TRBJ2-5	TRBD2	TRBV6-1	TGTGCCAGCAGTGAACAGGGACTAGCGGGACAAGAGACCCAGTACTTC	CASSEQGLAGQETQYF
.	TRBJ2-3	.	TRBV2	TGTGCCAGCAGCGTTGCCCTTAGCACAGATACGCAGTATTTT	CASSVALSTDTQYF